Following are 14 T cell receptor beta chains from one sample sequenced in a study of response to subunit inactivated influenza vaccine. TCRdb used MiXCR to reprocess the RT-PCR reads, holding one entry per CDR3 protein. Among hundreds of thousands of distinct CDR3 sequences, about 15% were seen once, and the ten largest hold less than 7%. The sample consisted of PBMCs from blood, taken less than 15 days before vaccination. The receptor source for this set is a man between 45 and 60 years old who received an inactivated influenza vaccine.

The chain combines TRBV6-2 or TRBV6-3 with TRBJ2-1, with 9 bases identical to TRBD2. CDR3 size: 13 residues. With 5 bases clipped from V and 6 bases from J, the junction kept 2 bases outside the gene matches. From germline, CDR1 is MNHEY and CDR2 SVGEGT. The CDR3 nucleotides read TGTGCCAGCAGTAGGACTAGCGTCAATGAGCAGTTCTTC. Its protein product is CASSRTSVNEQFF.

The table lists this clonotype with many counts. This chain uses TRBV29-1 with TRBJ1-1; D remains unclear. CDR1 and CDR2 from the germline V gene are SQVTM and ANQGSEA. The CDR3 is 12 amino acids. Trimming left V 4 bases short and J 1 base short, with 7 bases between. This CDR3 is CSVGQTNTEAFF. CDR3 nucleotide sequence: TGCAGCGTTGGCCAAACGAACACTGAAGCTTTCTTT.

This clonotype was counted between two and nine times. This rearrangement joins TRBV6-2 or TRBV6-3 to TRBJ2-7; D is undetermined. From germline, CDR1 is MNHEY and CDR2 SVGEGT. This CDR3 has 11 residues. V lost 7 bases and J lost 5, with 9 bases in between. CDR3 amino acids: CASKLVNEQYF. The CDR3 DNA reads as TGTGCCAGCAAACTCGTAAACGAGCAGTACTTC.

This chain connects TRBV7-2 to TRBJ2-1; TRBD2 matches 7 bases. The J segment lost 7 bases and the V segment lost 1 base, leaving 10 bases of the junction unmatched. The V gene's germline CDR1 is SGHTA and CDR2 FQGNSA. The CDR3 contains 16 residues. The CDR3 nucleotides read TGTGCCAGCAGCTTAGTGGGCGGGAGTCGGAGGAATGAGCAGTTCTTC. It codes for CASSLVGGSRRNEQFF.

V and J are TRBV20-1 and TRBJ2-4, with D maybe TRBD2 (6 bases). V was cut by 4 bases and J by 0 bases, with 13 bases left in between. Germline assignment: CDR1 DFQATT and CDR2 SNEGSKA (reference sequence). The CDR3 is made up of 15 amino acids. This CDR3 is CSANSGGLAKNIQYF. In DNA, the CDR3 is TGCAGTGCTAACTCTGGGGGGTTAGCCAAAAACATTCAGTACTTC.

This clonotype appeared a few times. The chain is built from TRBV7-8 and TRBJ2-1; 11 bases match TRBD2. Germline CDR1 and CDR2: SGHVS and FQNEAQ. The CDR3 consists of 15 residues. The junction had 5 bases not matched to a gene; V was cut back by 4 bases and J by 6 bases. CDR3 DNA sequence: TGTGCCAGCAGCTCCGGGACTAGCGGCGGCAATGAGCAGTTCTTC. Amino acids: CASSSGTSGGNEQFF.

Notes on this clonotype: This may be a read error: a much more frequent sequence differs by one nucleotide. The chain uses TRBV12-3 or TRBV12-4 and TRBJ2-1; D is possibly TRBD1 or TRBD2 (5 bases each). This CDR3 spans 14 amino acids. CDR3 nucleotide sequence: TGTGCCAGCAGTTTAAGGGGAGTTGACAATGAGCAGATCTTC. Translating gives CASSLRGVDNEQIF.

This clonotype was counted a few times. J is TRBJ2-1 and V is TRBV12-3 or TRBV12-4; the D gene is possibly TRBD1 (6 bases). This CDR3 is 16 amino acids long. Trimming stripped 3 bases from V and 8 bases from J, with 20 bases between. CDR3 nucleotide sequence: TGTGCCAGCAGTTTCCTTAGGGGGACACCGGATGATGAGCAGTTCTTC. It yields the protein CASSFLRGTPDDEQFF.

This clonotype was picked up a small number of times. J is TRBJ2-1 and V is TRBV10-3, with a possible D match to TRBD1 (6 bases). CDR3 length: 18 amino acids. The germline V gene has CDR1 ENHRY and CDR2 SYGVKD. V lost 0 bases and J 4 bases, leaving 19 bases between the germline ends. CDR3 DNA: TGTGCCATCAGTGAGTCAGGGTCTAGGGGGAAGGATTACAATGAGCAGTTCTTC. This translates into CAISESGSRGKDYNEQFF.

The rearrangement uses TRBV6-5 and TRBJ1-4, with 8 bases lining up with TRBD1. The CDR3 runs to 15 residues. Germline V CDR1 and CDR2: MNHEY, SVGAGI. The V gene end was trimmed by 0 bases and the J gene end by 8 bases; junction bases not matched to a gene: 5. The CDR3 region is CASSYSYRGEEKLFF. CDR3 DNA sequence: TGTGCCAGCAGTTACTCGTACAGGGGGGAAGAAAAACTGTTTTTT.

This clonotype was observed at least ten times. The chain employs TRBV29-1 and TRBJ1-5; a possible D gene is TRBD1 (6 bases). V was clipped by 1 base and J by 4 bases, with 8 bases between them. CDR1 is SQVTM, CDR2 ANQGSEA, per germline. The CDR3 runs to 13 residues. The CDR3 is CSVEVDRNQPQHF. Here the CDR3 DNA reads TGCAGCGTTGAAGTAGACAGGAATCAGCCCCAGCATTTT.

V and J are TRBV6-2 or TRBV6-3 and TRBJ1-2; a possible D gene is TRBD1 (5 bases). CDR3 length equals 13 residues. CDR1 is MNHEY and CDR2 is SVGEGT in the germline V gene. Trimming shortened V by 5 bases and J by 4 bases, and 11 bases separated the two germline ends. This CDR3 is CASSPGAAYGYTF. For the CDR3, the DNA is TGTGCCAGCAGTCCCGGGGCAGCCTATGGCTACACCTTC.

As DNA, the CDR3 is TGTGCCAGCAGCCAAGAGGTTTTCGGCTCCCGGGAGACCCAGTACTTC. It translates to CASSQEVFGSRETQYF. The gene calls are TRBV3-1 and TRBJ2-5; D unclear. The CDR3 sequence is 16 residues long. Germline V gene data show CDR1 as LGHDT and CDR2 as YNNKEL (reference sequence). Trimming left V 0 bases short and J 5 bases short, with 16 bases between.

In DNA, the CDR3 is TGTGCCAGCAGCCAATCCTCTGGAAAAGAGACCCAGTACTTC. It specifies CASSQSSGKETQYF. V usage is TRBV4-2 and J usage is TRBJ2-5, with D unclear. Germline V gene sequence: CDR1 LGHNA, CDR2 YNFKEQ. CDR3 length equals 14 residues. Trimming removed 2 bases from V and 3 bases from J, with 10 bases in between.